A single sample gave rise to the 7 T cell receptor beta chains below, sequenced in a study of patients and donors after allogeneic stem cell transplantation. TCRdb redid the calling of the RT-PCR reads with MiXCR, one entry per CDR3 protein. The sample has under 200,000 distinct CDR3 sequences; around 28% are singletons. The specimen sequenced was blood, either unsorted or a sorted T cell fraction (not recorded which). The receptors stem from a human donor who was either an allogeneic HSCT recipient or a stem cell or donor lymphocyte infusion donor (not recorded which). It is not recorded whose cells these are; they may come from a transplant donor.

V gene TRBV7-8 combines with J gene TRBJ2-1; 7 bases map to TRBD1. The V gene's germline CDR1 is SGHVS and CDR2 FQNEAQ. J gave up 10 bases and V 1 base, and 4 bases lay outside the gene matches. This CDR3 has 13 amino acids. The CDR3 bases are TGTGCCAGCAGCTTAGACAGGGGACGCGAGCAGTTCTTC. Its protein product is CASSLDRGREQFF.

The DNA of the CDR3 is TGTGCCAGCAGCCAAGGTCATGAGCAGTTCTTC. Translation gives CASSQGHEQFF. The chain joins TRBV4-2 to TRBJ2-1, with no clear D. The V gene lost 1 base and the J gene lost 8 bases, with 3 bases spanning the gap. Germline V CDR1 and CDR2: LGHNA, YNFKEQ. This CDR3 contains 11 residues.

This clonotype has just a few counts. The chain has TRBV6-2 or TRBV6-3 and TRBJ2-1; TRBD2 is a possible D gene (6 bases). Trimming left V 4 bases short and J 4 bases short, with 11 bases between. The CDR3 runs to 14 residues. From germline, CDR1 is MNHEY and CDR2 SVGEGT. CDR3 in amino acids: CASSSLAEYNEQFF. The CDR3, as DNA: TGTGCCAGCAGTTCCTTAGCGGAGTACAATGAGCAGTTCTTC.

This clonotype was observed at least ten times. The CDR3 does not end in the conserved phenylalanine or tryptophan, so this is likely a read error. Because the CDR3's place on the DNA is in doubt, the DNA is left out and the CDR3 is given as listed by TCRdb. This chain joins TRBV12-3 or TRBV12-4 and TRBJ1-4. The CDR3 region is 12 residues in length, termini included. The chain's CDR3 is CASSRETGHRAY.

This chain joins TRBV7-2 and TRBJ2-4, with D possibly TRBD2 on 6 matching bases. CDR3 size: 17 residues. With 2 bases removed from V and 0 bases from J, the gap between germline ends came to 14 bases. Germline assignment: CDR1 SGHTA and CDR2 FQGNSA. CDR3 amino acids: CASSLIGTGLAKNIQYF. The CDR3 DNA reads as TGTGCCAGCAGCTTAATAGGGACGGGACTAGCCAAAAACATTCAGTACTTC.

This clonotype has more than one count but fewer than ten. The rearrangement uses TRBV6-5 and TRBJ2-2, with D hard to call. This CDR3 spans 13 amino acids. CDR1 and CDR2 (germline): MNHEY, SVGAGI. V dropped 6 bases and J dropped 7 bases, with 12 bases sitting between them. The CDR3 sequence: CASSRRYDGELFF. CDR3 coding DNA: TGTGCCAGCAGCCGGAGATACGACGGGGAGCTGTTTTTT.

The table lists this clonotype with a few counts. This chain connects TRBV5-1 to TRBJ1-1; 8 bases fit TRBD1. The CDR3 runs 15 residues. Germline CDR1 and CDR2: SGHRS and YFSETQ. V dropped 4 bases and J dropped 0; count of bases not matched to a gene: 5. The CDR3 sequence: CASSRDRRVNTEAFF. The CDR3 coding sequence is TGCGCCAGCAGCCGGGACAGGAGGGTGAACACTGAAGCTTTCTTT.